Listed here are 30 T cell receptor beta chains from one sample, sequenced in a study of blood T cells in healthy people across ages. Primed by a sample-barcoded 5' primer and a J-beta primer mix, a second PCR proceeded for about 6 to 11 cycles. MiXCR was run by TCRdb on the 5' RACE reads, yielding one entry per CDR3 protein. Counted here are approximately 800,000 distinct CDR3 sequences, around half occurring once; the ten biggest clones make up approximately 18%. Specimen: blood. These receptors were taken from a man aged 80 or over in good health.

The chain uses TRBV2 and TRBJ1-5; 7 bases line up with TRBD1. Looked up from germline, CDR1 is SNHLY and CDR2 is FYNNEI. The V gene end was trimmed by 6 bases and the J gene end by 3 bases; junction bases not matched to a gene: 8. This CDR3 contains 15 residues. Here the CDR3 DNA reads TGTGCCAGCAGCGCCCCGGGACAGCTCAATCAGCCCCAGCATTTT. It encodes CASSAPGQLNQPQHF.

The chain carries TRBV10-3 and TRBJ1-2; D ambiguous. Trimming removed 4 bases from V and 4 bases from J, with 7 bases in between. The V gene's germline CDR1 is ENHRY and CDR2 SYGVKD. The CDR3 runs 12 residues. The CDR3 region is CAISGQCYGYTF. Written as DNA, the CDR3 is TGTGCCATCAGTGGGCAGTGCTATGGCTACACCTTC.

J is TRBJ2-1 and V is TRBV7-3, with 8 nucleotides matching TRBD2. Losses at the gene ends were 5 bases for V and 4 bases for J; bases not matched to a gene: 7. Germline V lookup: CDR1 SGHTA, CDR2 FQGTGA. The CDR3 covers 15 residues. The CDR3 here is CASSIGLARYNEQFF. DNA for the CDR3: TGTGCCAGCAGCATCGGACTAGCCCGATACAATGAGCAGTTCTTC. The entire variable domain, with the rest obtained from reference TRBV7-3 and TRBJ2-1, is as follows: GAGVSQTPSNKVTEKGKYVELRCDPISGHTALYWYRQSLGQGPEFLIYFQGTGAADDSGLPNDRFFAVRPEGSVSTLKIQRTERGDSAVYLCASSIGLARYNEQFFGPGTRLTVL.

This chain connects TRBV29-1 to TRBJ1-2; TRBD1 agrees at 8 bases. This CDR3 is built from 14 residues. J gave up 0 bases and V 4 bases, and 4 bases lay outside the gene matches. Per germline, CDR1 SQVTM and CDR2 ANQGSEA. The CDR3 nucleotides are TGCAGCGTTGGACAGGGGACTTCTAACTATGGCTACACCTTC. The encoded protein is CSVGQGTSNYGYTF.

The gene calls are TRBV11-3 and TRBJ2-1, with D possibly TRBD2 on 6 matching bases. This CDR3 region has 17 residues. CDR1 is SGHNT and CDR2 is YENEEA in the germline V gene. V was clipped by 7 bases and J by 0 bases, with 19 bases between them. CDR3 region: CASNRVEGGYSYNEQFF. DNA for the CDR3: TGTGCCAGCAACCGAGTGGAGGGAGGCTACTCCTACAATGAGCAGTTCTTC. The full variable domain, rest sourced from reference TRBV11-3 and TRBJ2-1, is EAGVVQSPRYKIIEKKQPVAFWCNPISGHNTLYWYLQNLGQGPELLIRYENEEAVDDSQLPKDRFSAERLKGVDSTLKIQPAELGDSAVYLCASNRVEGGYSYNEQFFGPGTRLTVL.

DNA of the CDR3: TGTGCCAGCAGTCTAACAGGTCTCGATGAGCAGTTCTTC. Protein product: CASSLTGLDEQFF. The chain recombines TRBV6-6 with TRBJ2-1; D possibly corresponds to TRBD1 (5 bases). V was clipped by 5 bases and J by 8 bases, with 13 bases between them. Germline V gene sequence: CDR1 MNHNY, CDR2 SVGAGI (reference sequence). The CDR3 has 13 amino acids.

This clonotype was observed a handful of times. The chain combines TRBV5-1 with TRBJ1-2; 7 bases agree with TRBD1. V shed 4 bases and J 0 bases; nucleotides not matched to a gene: 6. The CDR3 contains 15 residues. Germline CDR1 reads SGHRS; CDR2 reads YFSETQ. The CDR3 sequence is CASSGGGQTNYGYTF. The CDR3 coding sequence is TGCGCCAGCAGCGGGGGGGGACAGACTAACTATGGCTACACCTTC. Combining the CDR3 with reference TRBV5-1 and TRBJ1-2 gives the whole variable domain KAGVTQTPRYLIKTRGQQVTLSCSPISGHRSVSWYQQTPGQGLQFLFEYFSETQRNKGNFPGRFSGRQFSNSRSEMNVSTLELGDSALYLCASSGGGQTNYGYTFGSGTRLTVV.

This chain uses TRBV29-1 with TRBJ2-1, with TRBD2 matching 15 bases. V gave up 7 bases and J gave up 0 bases; unmatched junction bases: 10. CDR1 and CDR2 from the germline V gene are SQVTM and ANQGSEA. The CDR3 is 18 residues long. For the CDR3, the DNA is TGCAGCGGGAAAGGGGGACTAGCGGGGGGTGGCTCCTACAATGAGCAGTTCTTC. Translating it yields CSGKGGLAGGGSYNEQFF.

The rearrangement joins TRBV29-1 to TRBJ1-4; D unresolved. Trimming left V 7 bases short and J 0 bases short, with 12 bases between. From germline, CDR1 is SQVTM and CDR2 ANQGSEA. The CDR3 contains 14 residues. CDR3 residues: CSARRTTTNEKLFF. CDR3 nucleotides: TGCAGCGCGAGGCGTACAACAACTAATGAAAAACTGTTTTTT.

This clonotype was counted at least ten times. This sequence joins TRBV9 and TRBJ2-1; maybe TRBD2 (6 bases). Germline CDR1 and CDR2: SGDLS and YYNGEE. The CDR3 totals 19 residues. Trimming removed 5 bases at V and 1 base at J, with 25 bases between. The CDR3 region has the DNA TGTGCCAGCAGTCCTCGCCGGGGGAGAGGGGATAATTCCTACAATGAGCAGTTCTTC. Amino acid sequence: CASSPRRGRGDNSYNEQFF. Full variable domain (outside the CDR3, taken from reference TRBV9 and TRBJ2-1): DSGVTQTPKHLITATGQRVTLRCSPRSGDLSVYWYQQSLDQGLQFLIQYYNGEERAKGNILERFSAQQFPDLHSELNLSSLELGDSALYFCASSPRRGRGDNSYNEQFFGPGTRLTVL.

This clonotype was seen only a few times. The V gene is TRBV9, the J gene TRBJ1-1; TRBD1 matches 12 bases. V lost 4 bases and J lost 4; bases outside the gene matches: 5. Germline lookup yields CDR1 SGDLS and CDR2 YYNGEE. The CDR3 totals 15 residues. The CDR3 DNA sequence: TGTGCCAGCAGCCCCGGGACAGGGGGCGGCACTGAAGCTTTCTTT. This sequence encodes CASSPGTGGGTEAFF. The variable domain in full, with the rest retrieved from reference TRBV9 and TRBJ1-1, is DSGVTQTPKHLITATGQRVTLRCSPRSGDLSVYWYQQSLDQGLQFLIQYYNGEERAKGNILERFSAQQFPDLHSELNLSSLELGDSALYFCASSPGTGGGTEAFFGQGTRLTVV.

The chain joins TRBV10-3 to TRBJ2-1; TRBD1 agrees at 8 bases. CDR1 is ENHRY and CDR2 is SYGVKD in the germline V gene. The junction had 7 bases not matched to a gene; V was cut back by 2 bases and J by 7 bases. The CDR3 extends over 15 amino acids. The CDR3 sequence: CAISEPRTGRNEQFF. DNA of the CDR3: TGTGCCATCAGTGAGCCTAGGACAGGGAGAAATGAGCAGTTCTTC.

There are many counts of this clonotype. The rearrangement joins TRBV25-1 to TRBJ2-7; D uncertain. The CDR3 consists of 12 residues. The germline V gene has CDR1 MGHDK and CDR2 SYGVNS. V lost 3 bases, J lost 3 bases, and 6 bases lay in between. CDR3 sequence reads: CASSDRLYEQYF. Here the CDR3 DNA reads TGTGCCAGCAGTGATAGGCTCTACGAGCAGTACTTC.

With regard to this clonotype: Given a much more abundant clone one base away, this may be a read error. The chain carries TRBV24-1 and TRBJ2-5; D gene ambiguous. Germline V lookup: CDR1 KGHDR, CDR2 SFDVKD. With 1 base removed from V and 3 bases from J, the gap between germline ends came to 2 bases. This CDR3 is 12 amino acids long. The CDR3 reads CATSDLEETQYF. The CDR3 DNA reads as TGTGCCACCAGTGATTTAGAAGAGACCCAGTACTTC.

The table lists this clonotype with many counts. The CDR3 protein is CASSRDGGGGYTF. The CDR3 DNA follows: TGTGCCAGCAGCCGGGACGGGGGAGGTGGCTACACCTTC. The genes are TRBV7-2 and TRBJ1-2; D is perhaps TRBD1 (5 bases). Trimming took off 5 bases at V and 7 bases at J, with 14 bases between the two ends. The CDR3 totals 13 residues. Germline loops: CDR1 SGHTA, CDR2 FQGNSA.

This clonotype was counted a few times. The chain uses TRBV20-1 and TRBJ2-7, with a possible D match to TRBD2 (6 bases). The CDR3 length is 17 residues. Germline loops: CDR1 DFQATT, CDR2 SNEGSKA (reference sequence). The V gene lost 0 bases and the J gene lost 2 bases, with 20 bases spanning the gap. The CDR3 region has the DNA TGCAGTGCTAGAGATTCTCAAAGAGGGGAGGTCACCTACGAGCAGTACTTC. Protein product: CSARDSQRGEVTYEQYF.

The V call is TRBV5-1, the J call TRBJ2-4, with D unresolved. The J call may be in error: the DNA end matches TRBJ2-7 better. The CDR3 is 15 residues long. Germline V gives CDR1 SGHRS, CDR2 YFSETQ. The CDR3: CASSGGGRLSYEQYF. The CDR3 DNA is TGCGCCAGCAGCGGCGGCGGCCGCCTCTCCTACGAGCAGTACTTC.

Worth noting for this clonotype: A read error may produce the germline difference seen at one junction end. The CDR3 region has the DNA TGTGCCAGCAGCTTACTGACAGGCTCGAACACTGAAGTTTTCTTT. Its protein is CASSLLTGSNTEVFF. The chain combines TRBV7-9 with TRBJ1-1; tentatively, D is TRBD1 (6 bases). The CDR3 consists of 15 residues. The V gene's germline CDR1 is SEHNR and CDR2 FQNEAQ (reference sequence). The whole variable domain, filled in from reference TRBV7-9 and TRBJ1-1, reads DTGVSQNPRHKITKRGQNVTFRCDPISEHNRLYWYRQTLGQGPEFLTYFQNEAQLEKSRLLSDRFSAERPKGSFSTLEIQRTEQGDSAMYLCASSLLTGSNTEVFFGQGTRLTVV.

The sample holds one count of this clonotype. The chain couples TRBV29-1 to TRBJ1-2; possibly TRBD1 for D (6 bases). The CDR3 consists of 15 residues. With 0 bases removed from V and 9 bases from J, the gap between germline ends came to 20 bases. The germline V gene has CDR1 SQVTM and CDR2 ANQGSEA. The CDR3 loop reads CSVEDPRLDSGCYTF. DNA of the CDR3: TGCAGCGTTGAAGATCCCCGTTTGGACAGCGGATGCTACACCTTC. Complete variable domain (other parts from reference TRBV29-1 and TRBJ1-2): SAVISQKPSRDICQRGTSLTIQCQVDSQVTMMFWYRQQPGQSLTLIATANQGSEATYESGFVIDKFPISRPNLTFSTLTVSNMSPEDSSIYLCSVEDPRLDSGCYTFGSGTRLTVV.

The chain uses TRBV9 and TRBJ2-1; D tentatively reads TRBD1 or TRBD2 (7 bases each). Per the germline V gene, CDR1 is SGDLS and CDR2 is YYNGEE. V was trimmed by 6 bases and J by 7 bases, leaving 23 bases between them. The CDR3 totals 16 residues. CDR3 bases: TGTGCCAGCACCCCAGGGGGAGGGCTAGCGCAAAATGAGCAGTTCTTC. It specifies CASTPGGGLAQNEQFF.

The chain carries TRBV6-5 and TRBJ2-5; D is unresolved. Germline V CDR1 and CDR2: MNHEY, SVGAGI. CDR3 length equals 12 residues. The V gene lost 6 bases and the J gene lost 5 bases, with 10 bases spanning the gap. CDR3 bases: TGTGCCAGCAGGAAGATGGGTGAGACCCAGTACTTC. This sequence encodes CASRKMGETQYF.

The chain couples TRBV29-1 to TRBJ1-1; D not resolved. Germline V lookup: CDR1 SQVTM, CDR2 ANQGSEA. V lost 4 bases to trimming and J lost 0 bases, with 12 bases between them. This CDR3 has 14 amino acids. CDR3: CSVVWGPMNTEAFF. The CDR3 bases are TGCAGCGTTGTGTGGGGTCCCATGAACACTGAAGCTTTCTTT.

This clonotype was seen a handful of times. The genes are TRBV28 and TRBJ2-7, with 13 bases aligning to TRBD2. The ends lost 10 bases at V and 7 bases at J; junction bases unmatched: 10. The CDR3 loop spans 14 amino acids. In germline, CDR1 is MDHEN, CDR2 SYDVKM. The CDR3 is CAIRLAGGGGEQYF. CDR3 nucleotide sequence: TGTGCCATTCGACTAGCGGGAGGAGGGGGGGAGCAGTACTTC.

In this sample, this clonotype turned up many times. The CDR3 is CSLGGPADTQYF. In nucleotides, the CDR3 is TGCAGCCTTGGGGGGCCTGCAGATACGCAGTATTTT. This sequence joins TRBV29-1 and TRBJ2-3; D is tentatively TRBD1 or TRBD2 (6 bases each). V was pared by 8 bases and J by 4 bases, with 13 bases between. CDR1 and CDR2 (germline): SQVTM, ANQGSEA. There are 12 residues in the CDR3.

This clonotype has just one count. The chain has TRBV20-1 and TRBJ1-2, with no clear D. Trimming stripped 7 bases from V and 4 bases from J, with 19 bases between. This CDR3 region has 14 residues. Germline CDR1 reads DFQATT; CDR2 reads SNEGSKA (reference sequence). The CDR3 spells CSVLLQAASYGYTF. CDR3 coding DNA: TGCAGTGTTCTACTCCAGGCGGCCTCCTATGGCTACACCTTC.

This chain links TRBV2 with TRBJ2-1; 10 bases fit TRBD2. CDR3 length: 18 residues. CDR1 is SNHLY and CDR2 is FYNNEI in the germline V gene. The junction had 11 bases not matched to a gene; V was cut back by 3 bases and J by 3 bases. The CDR3 nucleotides read TGTGCCAGCAGTGAGGTAGTATACAGCGGGAGGGGCTACAATGAGCAGTTCTTC. Amino acids: CASSEVVYSGRGYNEQFF.

There are a few counts of this clonotype. The chain uses TRBV28 and TRBJ2-4; D uncertain. This CDR3 is built from 12 residues. V lost 6 bases to trimming and J lost 6 bases, with 9 bases between them. Per germline, CDR1 MDHEN and CDR2 SYDVKM. The CDR3: CASSLQRNIQYF. DNA of the CDR3: TGTGCCAGCAGCCTCCAAAGAAACATTCAGTACTTC.

The chain recombines TRBV11-3 with TRBJ1-1, with no clear D. This CDR3 has 14 amino acids. V was cut by 4 bases and J by 5 bases, with 14 bases left in between. Germline CDR1 SGHNT, CDR2 YENEEA. The CDR3 region is CASSSLDPGTEAFF. As DNA, the CDR3 is TGTGCCAGCAGCTCGTTAGACCCTGGAACTGAAGCTTTCTTT.

This clonotype has at least ten counts. The chain links TRBV20-1 to TRBJ2-7, with 7 bases lining up with TRBD1. Germline V gene lookup returns CDR1 DFQATT and CDR2 SNEGSKA (reference sequence). Germline trimming cut 0 bases from V and 4 bases from J; bases unmatched to any gene: 9. This CDR3 region has 15 residues. The DNA of the CDR3 is TGCAGTGCTAGAGATCTAAGCAGGGGGTTATACGAGCAGTACTTC. Its protein product is CSARDLSRGLYEQYF.

The CDR3 spells CASSPLGGSQYNEQFF. CDR3 coding DNA: TGTGCCAGCTCACCACTGGGCGGGAGCCAATACAATGAGCAGTTCTTC. The chain links TRBV18 to TRBJ2-1; 7 bases align to TRBD2. CDR3 length: 16 amino acids. Germline CDR1 KGHSH, CDR2 LQKENI. Unmatched junction bases numbered 7, after V lost 1 base and J lost 4 bases.